The present entry profiles one T cell receptor (beta chain) with its context. Its antigen remains unknown. After removal of 7 bases from V and 0 bases from J, the junction contained 6 bases not matched to a gene. This CDR3 is 15 amino acids long. Germline CDR1 MDHEN, CDR2 SYDVKM. This sample stems from a study of OX40 agonist ivuxolimab in advanced cancers. Study conclusions and caveats: By week 6 at 0.1 to 3.0 mg/kg, blood CD4+ and CD8+ T cells had expanded clonally. CD4+ T cells averaged fewer expanded clones than CD8+ T cells.

Sequenced by immunoSEQ multiplex PCR; TCRdb stores in-frame clones only, minus some. The data contain fewer than 55,000 clones, around 81% of them singletons. Systemic immunosuppression or a history of autoimmune disease excluded patients. Sequencing was performed on CD4+ or CD8+ T cells sorted from blood, taken in a trial of the OX40 agonist ivuxolimab. The rearrangement uses TRBV28 and TRBJ2-7, with 10 bases fitting TRBD2. The TCR comes from an adult with an advanced solid tumor such as melanoma, head and neck, liver or kidney cancer. The CDR3, as DNA: TGTGCCAGCACCTCAGCGGGAGGGAGCTCCTACGAGCAGTACTTC. Amino acids: CASTSAGGSSYEQYF.